Described below is a single T cell receptor beta chain sequence and its context. The entry originates in a study of blood T cell repertoires in COVID-19. Turning to the study itself: Italy, Spain and the United States were the sources of the convalescent and acute COVID-19 samples. PBMCs, B-cell-depleted T cells, or T cells provided the cDNA or gDNA that made up the material.

In the authors' workflow: Amplifying reference gene primers gave estimates of nucleated cell counts. Assay: immunoSEQ multiplex PCR; the TCRdb copy retains only in-frame clones and omits some. V, J and clone size are those of that table, while D and trimming were read from the DNA. The table shows roughly 200,000 clones, with 88% occurring only once. Sample: peripheral blood. This receptor was obtained from a young man with active or convalescent COVID-19.

The CDR3 protein is CASSLNGLNEKLFF. Written as DNA, the CDR3 is TGTGCCAGCAGCCTCAATGGGCTAAATGAAAAACTGTTTTTT. The V call is TRBV11-2, the J call TRBJ1-4, with D unresolved. V lost 5 bases and J 5 bases, leaving 12 bases between the germline ends. CDR1 SGHAT and CDR2 FQNNGV come from the germline V gene. There are 14 residues in the CDR3.